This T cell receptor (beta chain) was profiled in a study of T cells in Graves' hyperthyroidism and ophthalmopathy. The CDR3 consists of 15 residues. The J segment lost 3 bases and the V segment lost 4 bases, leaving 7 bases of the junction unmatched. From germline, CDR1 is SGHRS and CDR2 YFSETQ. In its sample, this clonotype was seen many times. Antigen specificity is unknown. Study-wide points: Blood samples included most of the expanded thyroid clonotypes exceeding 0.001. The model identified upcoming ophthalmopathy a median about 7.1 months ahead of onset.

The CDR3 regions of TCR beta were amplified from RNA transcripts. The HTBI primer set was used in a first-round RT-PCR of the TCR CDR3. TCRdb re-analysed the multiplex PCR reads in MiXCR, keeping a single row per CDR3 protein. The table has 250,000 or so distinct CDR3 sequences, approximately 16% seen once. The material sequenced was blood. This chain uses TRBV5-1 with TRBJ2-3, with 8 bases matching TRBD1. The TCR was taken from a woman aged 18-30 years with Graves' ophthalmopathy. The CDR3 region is CASSLQGAGTDTQYF. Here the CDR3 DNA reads TGCGCCAGCAGCCTTCAGGGGGCGGGGACAGATACGCAGTATTTT.